These 8 T cell receptor beta chains were all obtained from the same sample, sequenced in a study of blood T cell repertoires in COVID-19. The method was immunoSEQ multiplex PCR; TCRdb's version includes in-frame clones alone and lacks a portion of them. The table has 110,000 to 150,000 clones, roughly 84% seen once. Source material: peripheral blood. These receptors were taken from a human donor in a cohort sampled during active COVID-19.

V and J are TRBV9 and TRBJ2-7; 9 bases align to TRBD1. CDR3 length: 14 residues. With V trimmed by 3 bases and J by 5 bases, 6 bases remained unmatched. The germline V gene encodes CDR1 SGDLS and CDR2 YYNGEE. The chain's CDR3 is CASSETDRGHEQYV. The CDR3, as DNA: TGTGCCAGCAGCGAAACGGACAGGGGCCACGAGCAGTACGTC.

The table lists this clone with a count of one. CDR3: CASSPFERTYNSPLHF. The CDR3 DNA follows: TGTGCCAGCAGCCCCTTCGAGCGCACCTATAATTCACCCCTCCACTTT. The gene calls are TRBV7-2 and TRBJ1-6; D not resolved. The CDR3 contains 16 residues. V gave up 5 bases and J gave up 2 bases, with 13 bases separating them. Germline V gene lookup returns CDR1 SGHTA and CDR2 FQGNSA. Full variable domain (rest looked up from reference TRBV7-2 and TRBJ1-6): GAGVSQSPSNKVTEKGKDVELRCDPISGHTALYWYRQSLGQGLEFLIYFQGNSAPDKSGLPSDRFSAERTGGSVSTLTIQRTQQEDSAVYLCASSPFERTYNSPLHFGNGTRLTVT.

The CDR3 here is CASSETGGSPLHF. CDR3 in DNA: TGTGCCAGCAGTGAAACAGGGGGCTCACCCCTCCACTTT. This chain joins TRBV2 and TRBJ1-6, with TRBD1 matching 9 bases. The J segment lost 10 bases and the V segment lost 2 bases, leaving 0 bases of the junction unmatched. CDR1 is SNHLY, CDR2 FYNNEI, per germline. CDR3 length equals 13 residues.

This clone was detected ten times or more. This chain links TRBV29-1 with TRBJ2-3; D possibly corresponds to TRBD1 (6 bases). Trimming took 3 bases from V and 2 from J, leaving 15 bases between them. The CDR3 has 15 residues. The V gene's germline CDR1 is SQVTM and CDR2 ANQGSEA. The CDR3 DNA reads as TGCAGCGTTGATGCCACCCAGGGGTCCACAGATACGCAGTATTTT. Amino acids: CSVDATQGSTDTQYF.

The chain combines TRBV18 with TRBJ2-1; 12 nucleotides agree with TRBD2. Germline V gene data show CDR1 as KGHSH and CDR2 as LQKENI. The CDR3 is 16 amino acids. Unmatched junction bases numbered 8, after V lost 6 bases and J lost 5 bases. This chain's CDR3 is CASSDRGLAGNNEQFF. CDR3 bases: TGTGCCAGCTCGGACCGAGGACTAGCGGGGAACAATGAGCAGTTCTTC.

The J gene is TRBJ2-1, the V gene TRBV29-1; a possible D gene is TRBD2 (5 bases). Germline V gives CDR1 SQVTM, CDR2 ANQGSEA. The V end was cut by 0 bases, the J end by 0 bases, with 15 bases between. The CDR3 has 17 amino acids. As DNA, the CDR3 is TGCAGCGTTGAAGACTATTCGGACTTCAGCTCCTACAATGAGCAGTTCTTC. Protein: CSVEDYSDFSSYNEQFF.

As DNA, the CDR3 is TGCGCCAGCAGCCGTAGACAGGGTTGGGAGACCCAGTACTTC. Translating gives CASSRRQGWETQYF. V gene TRBV5-1 combines with J gene TRBJ2-5; 7 bases align to TRBD1. The CDR3 contains 14 residues. Germline V gene data show CDR1 as SGHRS and CDR2 as YFSETQ. V was pared by 4 bases and J by 5 bases, with 8 bases of the junction left unmatched.

The chain carries TRBV27 and TRBJ2-7, with 10 nucleotides matching TRBD2. The CDR3 is 16 amino acids. Germline lookup yields CDR1 MNHEY and CDR2 SMNVEV (reference sequence). Trimming at V came to 5 bases and at J to 0 bases, leaving 7 bases not matched to a gene. CDR3: CASSPPAGGSSYEQYV. DNA for the CDR3: TGTGCCAGCAGTCCCCCAGCGGGAGGGTCCTCCTACGAGCAGTACGTC.